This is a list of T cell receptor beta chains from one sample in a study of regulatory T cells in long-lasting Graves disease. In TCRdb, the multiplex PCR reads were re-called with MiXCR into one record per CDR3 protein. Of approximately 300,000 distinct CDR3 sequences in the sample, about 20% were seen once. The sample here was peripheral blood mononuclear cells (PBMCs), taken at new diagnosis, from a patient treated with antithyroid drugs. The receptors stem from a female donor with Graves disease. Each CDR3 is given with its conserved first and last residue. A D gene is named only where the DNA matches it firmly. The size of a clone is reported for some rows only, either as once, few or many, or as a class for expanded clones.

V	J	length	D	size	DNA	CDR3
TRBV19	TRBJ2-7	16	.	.	TGTGCCAGTAGTATAAAGCCCGCTCACTCCCCCTACGAGCAGTACTTC	CASSIKPAHSPYEQYF
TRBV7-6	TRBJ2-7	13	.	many	TGTGCCAGCAGCTCCCCCAGGGTCCACGAGCAGTACTTC	CASSSPRVHEQYF
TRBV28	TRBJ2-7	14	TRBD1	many	TGTGCCAGCAGGAAGACAGGGCTTGGGTACGAGCAGTACTTC	CASRKTGLGYEQYF
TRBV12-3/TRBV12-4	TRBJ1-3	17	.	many	TGTGCCAGCAGTTCCACACAAGTCCCGGAGGAAGGAAACACCATATATTTT	CASSSTQVPEEGNTIYF
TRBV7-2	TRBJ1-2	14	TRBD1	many	TGTGCCAGCAGCTTAGGGGACAGGGCCTATGGCTACACCTTC	CASSLGDRAYGYTF
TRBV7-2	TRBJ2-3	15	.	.	TGTGCCAGCAGCTTAACCTCAGTGGGGGTAGATACGCAGTATTTT	CASSLTSVGVDTQYF
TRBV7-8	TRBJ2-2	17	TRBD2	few	TGTGCCAGCAGCTTCGACTGGGACGGCGGGGGGGTCGGGGAGCTGTTTTTT	CASSFDWDGGGVGELFF
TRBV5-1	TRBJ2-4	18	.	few	TGCGCCAGCAGCCCTCGGGACATGCCAAGGATATCCAAAAACATTCAGTACTTC	CASSPRDMPRISKNIQYF
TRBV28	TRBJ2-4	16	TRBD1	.	TGTGCCAGCACCCCTTGGACAGGGAGGGCCAAAAACATTCAGTACTTC	CASTPWTGRAKNIQYF
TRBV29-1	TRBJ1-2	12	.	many	TGCAGCGTTTGGGCTGACGCTTATGGCTACACCTTC	CSVWADAYGYTF
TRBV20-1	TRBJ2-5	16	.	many	TGCAGTGCTATAAGCCCCCTGGGGGGAGGAAGAGAGACCCAGTACTTC	CSAISPLGGGRETQYF
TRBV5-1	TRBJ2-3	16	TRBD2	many	TGCGCCAGCAGCACCGAAAGACTAGCGGGCACAGATACGCAGTATTTT	CASSTERLAGTDTQYF